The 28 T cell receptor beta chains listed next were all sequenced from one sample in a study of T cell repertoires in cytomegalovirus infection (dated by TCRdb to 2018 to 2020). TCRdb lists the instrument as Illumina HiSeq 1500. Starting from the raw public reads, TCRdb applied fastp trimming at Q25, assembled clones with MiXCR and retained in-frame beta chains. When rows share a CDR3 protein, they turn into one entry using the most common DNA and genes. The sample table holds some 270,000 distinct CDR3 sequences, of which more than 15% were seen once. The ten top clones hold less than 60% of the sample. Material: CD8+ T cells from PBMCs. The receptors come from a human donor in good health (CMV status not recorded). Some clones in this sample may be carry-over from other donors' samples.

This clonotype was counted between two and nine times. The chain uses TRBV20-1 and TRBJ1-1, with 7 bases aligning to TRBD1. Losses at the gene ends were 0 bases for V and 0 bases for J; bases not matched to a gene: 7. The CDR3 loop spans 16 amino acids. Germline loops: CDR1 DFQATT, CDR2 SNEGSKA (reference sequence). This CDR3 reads CSARDRMDRLNTEAFF. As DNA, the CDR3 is TGCAGTGCTAGAGATCGAATGGACAGGTTGAACACTGAAGCTTTCTTT.

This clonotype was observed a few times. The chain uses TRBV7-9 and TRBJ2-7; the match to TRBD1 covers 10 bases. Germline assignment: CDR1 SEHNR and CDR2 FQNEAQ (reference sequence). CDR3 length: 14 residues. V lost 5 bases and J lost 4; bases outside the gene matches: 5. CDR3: CASSTGQGQYEQYF. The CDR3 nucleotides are TGTGCCAGCAGCACGGGACAGGGGCAATACGAGCAGTACTTC.

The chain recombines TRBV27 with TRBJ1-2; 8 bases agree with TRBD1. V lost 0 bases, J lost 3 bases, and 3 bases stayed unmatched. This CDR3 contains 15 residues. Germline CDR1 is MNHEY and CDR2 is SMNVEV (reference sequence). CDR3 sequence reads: CASSLSGTGYYGYTF. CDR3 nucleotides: TGTGCCAGCAGTTTATCCGGGACAGGATACTATGGCTACACCTTC.

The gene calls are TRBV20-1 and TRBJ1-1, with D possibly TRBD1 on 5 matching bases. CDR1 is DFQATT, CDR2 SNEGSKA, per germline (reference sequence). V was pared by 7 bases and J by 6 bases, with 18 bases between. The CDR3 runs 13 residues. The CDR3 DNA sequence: TGCAGTGGCAAGCCCCGGACATTACCTGAAGCTTTCTTT. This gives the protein CSGKPRTLPEAFF.

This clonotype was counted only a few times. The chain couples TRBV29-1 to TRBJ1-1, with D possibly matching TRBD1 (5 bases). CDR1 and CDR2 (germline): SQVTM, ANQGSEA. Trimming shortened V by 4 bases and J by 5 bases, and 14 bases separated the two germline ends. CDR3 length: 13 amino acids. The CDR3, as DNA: TGCAGCGTTGGATCAGGGTCAGGTACTGAAGCTTTCTTT. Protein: CSVGSGSGTEAFF.

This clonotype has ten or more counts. Here the CDR3 DNA reads TGTGCCATCAGTGGGATCCGGGACAAAGAAATGAACACTGAAGCTTTCTTT. This translates into CAISGIRDKEMNTEAFF. V gene TRBV10-3 combines with J gene TRBJ1-1, with a tentative D call TRBD1 (6 bases). Trimming removed 4 bases at V and 0 bases at J, with 18 bases between. Germline CDR1 and CDR2: ENHRY and SYGVKD. The CDR3 loop spans 17 amino acids.

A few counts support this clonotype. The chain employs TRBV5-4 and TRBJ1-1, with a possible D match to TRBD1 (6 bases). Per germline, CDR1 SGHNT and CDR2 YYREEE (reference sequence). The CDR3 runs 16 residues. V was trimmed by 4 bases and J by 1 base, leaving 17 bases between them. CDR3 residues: CASSPLLRTENTEAFF. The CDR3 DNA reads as TGTGCCAGCAGCCCGCTCCTAAGGACAGAGAACACTGAAGCTTTCTTT. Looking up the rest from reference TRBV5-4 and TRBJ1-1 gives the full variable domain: ETGVTQSPTHLIKTRGQQVTLRCSSQSGHNTVSWYQQALGQGPQFIFQYYREEENGRGNFPPRFSGLQFPNYSSELNVNALELDDSALYLCASSPLLRTENTEAFFGQGTRLTVV.

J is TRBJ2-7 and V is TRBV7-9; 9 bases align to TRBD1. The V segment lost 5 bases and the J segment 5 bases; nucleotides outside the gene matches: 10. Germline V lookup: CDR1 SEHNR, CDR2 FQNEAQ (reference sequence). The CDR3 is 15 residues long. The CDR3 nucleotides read TGTGCCAGCAGCCACCGACAGGGGGTTAGCGACGAGCAGTACTTC. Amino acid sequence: CASSHRQGVSDEQYF.

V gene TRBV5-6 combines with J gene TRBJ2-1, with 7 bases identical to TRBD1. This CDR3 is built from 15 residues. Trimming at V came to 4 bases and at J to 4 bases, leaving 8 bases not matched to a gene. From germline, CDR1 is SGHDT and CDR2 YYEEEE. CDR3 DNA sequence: TGTGCCAGCAGCCCAGAGGGGGCCCGGTACAATGAGCAGTTCTTC. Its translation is CASSPEGARYNEQFF.

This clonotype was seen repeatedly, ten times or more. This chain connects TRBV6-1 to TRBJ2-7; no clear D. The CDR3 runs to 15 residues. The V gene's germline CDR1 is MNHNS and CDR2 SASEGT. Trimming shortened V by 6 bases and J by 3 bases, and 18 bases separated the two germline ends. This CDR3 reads CASSLINAAIYEQYF. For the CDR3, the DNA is TGTGCCAGCAGCCTTATTAACGCCGCCATCTACGAGCAGTACTTC.

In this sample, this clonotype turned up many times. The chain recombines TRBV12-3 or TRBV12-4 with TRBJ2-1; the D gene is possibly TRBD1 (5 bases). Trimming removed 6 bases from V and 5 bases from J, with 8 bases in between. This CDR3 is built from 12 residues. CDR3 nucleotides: TGTGCCAGCAGGGAACAGGACAATGAGCAGTTCTTC. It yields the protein CASREQDNEQFF.

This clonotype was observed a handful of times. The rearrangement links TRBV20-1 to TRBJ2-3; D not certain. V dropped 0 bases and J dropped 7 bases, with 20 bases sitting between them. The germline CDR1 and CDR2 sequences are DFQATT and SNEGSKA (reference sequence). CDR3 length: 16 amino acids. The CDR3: CSAREGRSIARNTQYF. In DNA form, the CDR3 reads TGCAGTGCTAGAGAGGGTCGAAGCATAGCCAGGAATACGCAGTATTTT.

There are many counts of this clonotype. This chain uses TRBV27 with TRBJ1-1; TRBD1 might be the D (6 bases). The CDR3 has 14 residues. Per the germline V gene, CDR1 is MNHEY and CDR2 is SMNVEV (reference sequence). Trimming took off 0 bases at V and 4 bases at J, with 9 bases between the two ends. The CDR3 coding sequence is TGTGCCAGCAGTTTATCAGGGGGAGGCACTGAAGCTTTCTTT. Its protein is CASSLSGGGTEAFF.

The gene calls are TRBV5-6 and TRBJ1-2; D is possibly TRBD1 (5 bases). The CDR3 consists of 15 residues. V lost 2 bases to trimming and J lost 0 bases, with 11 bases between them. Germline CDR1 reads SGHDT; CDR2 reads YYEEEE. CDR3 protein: CASSFKTEANYGYTF. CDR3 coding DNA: TGTGCCAGCAGCTTCAAGACAGAAGCTAACTATGGCTACACCTTC.

CDR3: CASSLSSPEQYF. DNA for the CDR3: TGTGCCAGCAGCTTATCGTCCCCGGAGCAGTACTTC. The genes are TRBV7-9 and TRBJ2-7; D gene ambiguous. Germline V CDR1 and CDR2: SEHNR, FQNEAQ (reference sequence). This CDR3 contains 12 residues. V was pared by 2 bases and J by 7 bases, with 9 bases between. Supplemented by reference TRBV7-9 and TRBJ2-7, the full variable domain reads DTGVSQNPRHKITKRGQNVTFRCDPISEHNRLYWYRQTLGQGPEFLTYFQNEAQLEKSRLLSDRFSAERPKGSFSTLEIQRTEQGDSAMYLCASSLSSPEQYFGPGTRLTVT.

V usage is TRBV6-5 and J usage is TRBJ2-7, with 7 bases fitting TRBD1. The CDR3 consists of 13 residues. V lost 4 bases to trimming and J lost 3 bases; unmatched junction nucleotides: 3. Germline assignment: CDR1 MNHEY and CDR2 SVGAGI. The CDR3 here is CASSSRTGYEQYF. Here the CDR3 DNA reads TGTGCCAGCAGTTCACGGACAGGCTACGAGCAGTACTTC.

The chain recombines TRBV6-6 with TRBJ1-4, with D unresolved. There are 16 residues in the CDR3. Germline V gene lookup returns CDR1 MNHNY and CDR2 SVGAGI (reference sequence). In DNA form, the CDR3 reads TGTGCGTGTCGATTGACGGCACATACAACTAATGAAAAACTGTTTTTT. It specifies CACRLTAHTTNEKLFF.

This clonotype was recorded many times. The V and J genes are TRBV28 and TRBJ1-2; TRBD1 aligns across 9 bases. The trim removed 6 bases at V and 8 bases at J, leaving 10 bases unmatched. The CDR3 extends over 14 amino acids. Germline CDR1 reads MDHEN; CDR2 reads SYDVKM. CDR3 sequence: CASSLRDRVTGYTF. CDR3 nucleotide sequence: TGTGCCAGCAGCCTCCGGGACAGGGTAACCGGCTACACCTTC.

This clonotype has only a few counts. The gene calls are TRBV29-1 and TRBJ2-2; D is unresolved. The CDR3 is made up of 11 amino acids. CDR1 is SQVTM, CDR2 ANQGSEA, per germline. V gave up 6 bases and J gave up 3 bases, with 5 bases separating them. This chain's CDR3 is CSVWDTGELFF. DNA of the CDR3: TGCAGCGTCTGGGACACCGGGGAGCTGTTTTTT.

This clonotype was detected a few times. Here the CDR3 reads CASSFSRTEETQYF. CDR3 coding DNA: TGCGCCAGCAGCTTCTCAAGGACAGAAGAGACCCAGTACTTC. This rearrangement joins TRBV5-1 to TRBJ2-5, with D possibly TRBD1 on 6 matching bases. In germline, CDR1 is SGHRS, CDR2 YFSETQ. The CDR3 contains 14 residues. V dropped 2 bases and J dropped 3 bases, with 11 bases sitting between them. The full variable domain, completed using reference TRBV5-1 and TRBJ2-5, is KAGVTQTPRYLIKTRGQQVTLSCSPISGHRSVSWYQQTPGQGLQFLFEYFSETQRNKGNFPGRFSGRQFSNSRSEMNVSTLELGDSALYLCASSFSRTEETQYFGPGTRLLVL.

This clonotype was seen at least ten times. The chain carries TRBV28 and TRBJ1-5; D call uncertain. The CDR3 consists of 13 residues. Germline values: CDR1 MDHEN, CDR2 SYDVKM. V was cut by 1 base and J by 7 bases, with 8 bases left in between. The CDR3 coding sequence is TGTGCCAGCAGTTTATCCCAGCACCAGCCCCAGCATTTT. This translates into CASSLSQHQPQHF. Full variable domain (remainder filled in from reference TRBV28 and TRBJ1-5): DVKVTQSSRYLVKRTGEKVFLECVQDMDHENMFWYRQDPGLGLRLIYFSYDVKMKEKGDIPEGYSVSREKKERFSLILESASTNQTSMYLCASSLSQHQPQHFGDGTRLSIL.

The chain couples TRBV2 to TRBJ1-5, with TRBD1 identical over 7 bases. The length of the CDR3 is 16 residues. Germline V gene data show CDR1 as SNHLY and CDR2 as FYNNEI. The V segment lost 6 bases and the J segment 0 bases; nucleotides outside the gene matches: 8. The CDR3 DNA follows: TGTGCCAGCAGCAACCCCGGGACAGATAGCAATCAGCCCCAGCATTTT. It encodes CASSNPGTDSNQPQHF.

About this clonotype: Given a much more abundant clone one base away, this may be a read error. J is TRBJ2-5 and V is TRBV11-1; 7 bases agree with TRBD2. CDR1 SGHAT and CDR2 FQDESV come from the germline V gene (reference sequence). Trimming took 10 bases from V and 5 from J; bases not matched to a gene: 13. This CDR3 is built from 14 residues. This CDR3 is CANRRAGSDETQYF. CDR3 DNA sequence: TGTGCCAACAGACGAGCGGGGTCGGATGAGACCCAGTACTTC.

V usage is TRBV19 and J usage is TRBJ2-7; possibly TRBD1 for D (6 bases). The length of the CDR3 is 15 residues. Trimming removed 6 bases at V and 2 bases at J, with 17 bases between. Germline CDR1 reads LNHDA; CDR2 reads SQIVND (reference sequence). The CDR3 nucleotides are TGTGCCAGTAGCTGGGGACAACCAAAACCCTACGAGCAGTACTTC. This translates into CASSWGQPKPYEQYF.

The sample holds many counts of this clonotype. CDR3 DNA sequence: TGCAGTGCCACAGTGGGACTAGCGGGGATCGACTACAATGAGCAGTTCTTC. The encoded protein is CSATVGLAGIDYNEQFF. J is TRBJ2-1 and V is TRBV20-1; TRBD2 agrees at 13 bases. Trimming cost V 6 bases and J 3 bases; bases outside gene matches: 11. This CDR3 comprises 17 residues. Germline lookup yields CDR1 DFQATT and CDR2 SNEGSKA (reference sequence).

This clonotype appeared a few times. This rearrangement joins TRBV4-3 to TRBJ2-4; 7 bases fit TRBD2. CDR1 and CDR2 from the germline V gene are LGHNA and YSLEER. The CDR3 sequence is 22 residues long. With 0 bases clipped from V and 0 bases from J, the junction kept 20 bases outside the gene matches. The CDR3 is CASSQDWGPGRGSPRAKNIQYF. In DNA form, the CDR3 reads TGCGCCAGCAGCCAAGATTGGGGTCCAGGGAGGGGATCCCCCCGAGCCAAAAACATTCAGTACTTC.

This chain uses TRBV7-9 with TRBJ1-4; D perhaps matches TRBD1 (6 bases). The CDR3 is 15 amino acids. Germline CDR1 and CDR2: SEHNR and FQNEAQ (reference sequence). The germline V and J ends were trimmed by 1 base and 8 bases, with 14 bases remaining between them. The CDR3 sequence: CASSLGPGAGEKLFF. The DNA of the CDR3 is TGTGCCAGCAGCTTAGGGCCAGGGGCAGGCGAAAAACTGTTTTTT.

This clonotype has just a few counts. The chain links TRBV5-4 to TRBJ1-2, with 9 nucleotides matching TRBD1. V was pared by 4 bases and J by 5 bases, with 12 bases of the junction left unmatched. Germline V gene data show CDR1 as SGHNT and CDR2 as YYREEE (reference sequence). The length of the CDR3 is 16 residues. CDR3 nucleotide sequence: TGTGCCAGCAGCGAAATCACCGGGACAGGGTCGTATGGCTACACCTTC. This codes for CASSEITGTGSYGYTF. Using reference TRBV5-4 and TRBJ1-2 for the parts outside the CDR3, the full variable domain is ETGVTQSPTHLIKTRGQQVTLRCSSQSGHNTVSWYQQALGQGPQFIFQYYREEENGRGNFPPRFSGLQFPNYSSELNVNALELDDSALYLCASSEITGTGSYGYTFGSGTRLTVV.